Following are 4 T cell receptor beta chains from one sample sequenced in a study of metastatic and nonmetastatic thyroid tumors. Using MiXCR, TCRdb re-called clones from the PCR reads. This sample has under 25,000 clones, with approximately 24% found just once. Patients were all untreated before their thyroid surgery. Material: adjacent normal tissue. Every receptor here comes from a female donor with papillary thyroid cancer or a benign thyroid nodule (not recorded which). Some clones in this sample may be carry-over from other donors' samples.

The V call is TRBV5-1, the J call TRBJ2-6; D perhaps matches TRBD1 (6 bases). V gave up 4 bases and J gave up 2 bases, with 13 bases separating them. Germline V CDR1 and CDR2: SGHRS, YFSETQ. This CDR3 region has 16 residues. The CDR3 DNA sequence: TGCGCCAGCAGCGGTTCGGGACATCCTGGGGCCAACGTCCTGACTTTC. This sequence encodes CASSGSGHPGANVLTF.

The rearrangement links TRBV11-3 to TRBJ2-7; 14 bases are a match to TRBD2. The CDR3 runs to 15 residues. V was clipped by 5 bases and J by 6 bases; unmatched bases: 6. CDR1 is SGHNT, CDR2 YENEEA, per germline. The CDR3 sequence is CASSAGLAGDLEQYF. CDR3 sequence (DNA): TGTGCCAGCAGCGCGGGACTAGCGGGAGATCTCGAGCAGTACTTC. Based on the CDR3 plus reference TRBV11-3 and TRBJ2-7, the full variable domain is EAGVVQSPRYKIIEKKQPVAFWCNPISGHNTLYWYLQNLGQGPELLIRYENEEAVDDSQLPKDRFSAERLKGVDSTLKIQPAELGDSAVYLCASSAGLAGDLEQYFGPGTRLTVT.

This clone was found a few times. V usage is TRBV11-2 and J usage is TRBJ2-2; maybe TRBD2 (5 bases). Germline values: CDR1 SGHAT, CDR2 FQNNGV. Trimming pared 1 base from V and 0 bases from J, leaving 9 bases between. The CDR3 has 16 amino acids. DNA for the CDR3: TGTGCCAGCAGCTTAGGAGGGCGGGCGAACACCGGGGAGCTGTTTTTT. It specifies CASSLGGRANTGELFF.

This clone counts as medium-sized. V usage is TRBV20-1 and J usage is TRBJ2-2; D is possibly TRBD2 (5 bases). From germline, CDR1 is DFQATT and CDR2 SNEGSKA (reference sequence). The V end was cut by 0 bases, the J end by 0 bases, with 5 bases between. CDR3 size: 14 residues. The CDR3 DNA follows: TGCAGTGCTAGAGACGGGGCGAACACCGGGGAGCTGTTTTTT. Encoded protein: CSARDGANTGELFF.